This TCR beta chain was retrieved from a study of T-cell memory formation after mild COVID-19. Overall study context: TCR clusters were mostly donor specific.

TCRdb re-called the 5' RACE reads with MiXCR, one entry per CDR3 protein. The repertoire includes fewer than 150,000 distinct CDR3 sequences, about 20% of them detected once, and roughly two fifths sits in the top ten. This clonotype showed up just a few times. The sequencing input was PBMCs or a T cell subset sorted from them (not recorded which). The TCR comes from a man aged 18 to 35 who had mild COVID-19 (a few samples of this study predate the infection). Cell type and time point are not known.

CDR3 sequence reads: CATSTNRVTAGGELFF. The CDR3 region has the DNA TGTGCCACCAGCACAAACAGGGTGACAGCGGGCGGGGAGCTGTTTTTT. V is TRBV15 and J is TRBJ2-2; D tentatively fits TRBD1 or TRBD2 (6 bases each). CDR1 is LNHNV, CDR2 YYDKDF, per germline (reference sequence). The CDR3 is 16 amino acids. Trimming took 4 bases from V and 7 from J, leaving 19 bases between them.